These 28 T cell receptor beta chains originate from one sample sequenced in a study of cytomegalovirus exposure and HLA in healthy donors. PCR amplification relied on 60 Vbeta primers (plus 13 Jbeta primers). The assay was immunoSEQ multiplex PCR, and TCRdb's table has in-frame clones only and misses some. The repertoire includes roughly 100,000 clones, approximately 84% of them detected once, and around 6% sits in the top ten. Sequencing used PBMCs. The receptors derive from a woman aged 18 to 35 in good health and CMV-seropositive.

This chain uses TRBV4-2 with TRBJ2-7; D not resolved. The CDR3 consists of 13 residues. Deletions cut 1 base from V and 0 bases from J, with 4 bases between. Germline V gene lookup returns CDR1 LGHNA and CDR2 YNFKEQ. The DNA of the CDR3 is TGTGCCAGCAGCCAAGGGAGCTCCTACGAGCAGTACTTC. Its translation is CASSQGSSYEQYF.

The chain uses TRBV6-5 and TRBJ2-4; 8 nucleotides align to TRBD1. V trimming: 4 bases; J trimming: 6 bases; junction bases outside the gene matches: 5. This CDR3 spans 14 amino acids. Germline V CDR1 and CDR2: MNHEY, SVGAGI. The CDR3 region is CASSSGQGSNIQYF. CDR3 in DNA: TGTGCCAGCAGTTCCGGACAGGGATCAAACATTCAGTACTTC.

This chain's CDR3 is CASSPREGNEKLFF. CDR3 DNA: TGTGCCAGCAGCCCAAGGGAGGGAAATGAAAAACTGTTTTTT. This chain joins TRBV6-6 and TRBJ1-4, with D hard to call. V lost 6 bases and J 5 bases, leaving 13 bases between the germline ends. Germline CDR1 and CDR2: MNHNY and SVGAGI (reference sequence). The CDR3 spans 14 residues.

J is TRBJ2-2 and V is TRBV23-1, with a weak D call TRBD2 (6 bases). TRBV23-1 is treated as an ORF (open reading frame) with a function not yet certain. The V end was cut by 0 bases, the J end by 3 bases, with 23 bases between. The CDR3 spans 20 residues. The CDR3 DNA sequence: TGCGCCAGCAGTCAATCCGGAGCTAGCGCCAAATGGAGGGACACCGGGGAGCTGTTTTTT. Translation gives CASSQSGASAKWRDTGELFF.

The chain couples TRBV9 to TRBJ1-2; no clear D. The CDR3 length is 12 residues. Trimming left V 0 bases short and J 6 bases short, with 6 bases between. Germline lookup yields CDR1 SGDLS and CDR2 YYNGEE. The CDR3 sequence is CASSVDADGYTF. CDR3 in DNA: TGTGCCAGCAGCGTAGATGCGGATGGCTACACCTTC.

The chain links TRBV6-5 to TRBJ1-2; D unclear. The CDR3 runs to 13 residues. Deletions cut 8 bases from V and 4 bases from J, with 14 bases between. Germline V lookup: CDR1 MNHEY, CDR2 SVGAGI. In DNA form, the CDR3 reads TGTGCCAGCCAACCTGAGTGGAGCTATGGCTACACCTTC. Translating it yields CASQPEWSYGYTF.

J is TRBJ1-2 and V is TRBV5-1; 7 bases agree with TRBD1. There are 13 residues in the CDR3. With 3 bases clipped from V and 2 bases from J, the junction kept 1 base outside the gene matches. The germline V gene has CDR1 SGHRS and CDR2 YFSETQ. CDR3 region: CASSSTGNYGYTF. The CDR3 DNA is TGCGCCAGCAGCTCGACAGGGAACTATGGCTACACCTTC. Looking up the rest from reference TRBV5-1 and TRBJ1-2 gives the full variable domain: KAGVTQTPRYLIKTRGQQVTLSCSPISGHRSVSWYQQTPGQGLQFLFEYFSETQRNKGNFPGRFSGRQFSNSRSEMNVSTLELGDSALYLCASSSTGNYGYTFGSGTRLTVV.

The rearrangement joins TRBV9 to TRBJ2-3; 13 nucleotides agree with TRBD2. Germline trimming cut 0 bases from V and 5 bases from J; bases unmatched to any gene: 0. Germline CDR1 and CDR2: SGDLS and YYNGEE. The CDR3 consists of 15 residues. This CDR3 is CASSVGTSGGDTQYF. In DNA form, the CDR3 reads TGTGCCAGCAGCGTAGGGACTAGCGGGGGAGATACGCAGTATTTT.

This chain uses TRBV9 with TRBJ2-3; 10 nucleotides align to TRBD2. The junction had 8 bases not matched to a gene; V was cut back by 0 bases and J by 1 base. The CDR3 consists of 18 residues. CDR1 is SGDLS and CDR2 is YYNGEE in the germline V gene. The CDR3 nucleotides read TGTGCCAGCAGCGTAGATATCAGGACTAGCGGAGGCACAGATACGCAGTATTTT. This encodes CASSVDIRTSGGTDTQYF.

The chain recombines TRBV6-7 with TRBJ2-5, with 14 bases fitting TRBD2. TRBV6-7 is reported as an ORF; its role is uncertain. The CDR3 is 15 residues long. V dropped 6 bases and J dropped 7; count of bases not matched to a gene: 7. In DNA form, the CDR3 reads TGTGCCAGCAGCCGGACTAGCGGGGGGTTGGGGACCCAGTACTTC. Translating it yields CASSRTSGGLGTQYF.

The rearrangement joins TRBV10-3 to TRBJ2-7; D might be TRBD2 (6 bases). Trimming pared 4 bases from V and 6 bases from J, leaving 19 bases between. The CDR3 spans 15 residues. From germline, CDR1 is ENHRY and CDR2 SYGVKD. DNA of the CDR3: TGTGCCATCAGTGGGTCGGGGCGCGGGAACGGCGAGCAGTACTTC. Protein: CAISGSGRGNGEQYF.

This rearrangement joins TRBV27 to TRBJ2-1, with a weak D call TRBD2 (6 bases). The CDR3 length is 14 residues. Germline V gene sequence: CDR1 MNHEY, CDR2 SMNVEV (reference sequence). The ends were cut back, 4 bases at V and 6 bases at J, with 13 bases in the middle. DNA of the CDR3: TGTGCCAGCAGTTCTATGGGGGGAGTCAATGAGCAGTTCTTC. It encodes CASSSMGGVNEQFF.

On this clone: This same CDR3 is encoded by further DNA sequences in the sample. The chain couples TRBV6-4 to TRBJ2-3, with D perhaps TRBD2 (6 bases). V was trimmed by 6 bases and J by 0 bases, leaving 7 bases between them. The CDR3 contains 13 residues. Germline CDR1 is MRHNA and CDR2 is SNTAGT. DNA of the CDR3: TGTGCCAGCAGCAGCGGGAGCACAGATACGCAGTATTTT. It yields the protein CASSSGSTDTQYF.

The chain combines TRBV14 with TRBJ1-1; D is uncertain. The CDR3 is made up of 18 amino acids. Germline V gives CDR1 SGHDN, CDR2 FVKESK. V gave up 1 base and J gave up 1 base, with 19 bases separating them. CDR3 loop: CASSQGEGSVMTNTEAFF. In nucleotides, the CDR3 is TGTGCCAGCAGCCAAGGTGAGGGATCGGTTATGACGAACACTGAAGCTTTCTTT. Supplemented by reference TRBV14 and TRBJ1-1, the full variable domain reads EAGVTQFPSHSVIEKGQTVTLRCDPISGHDNLYWYRRVMGKEIKFLLHFVKESKQDESGMPNNRFLAERTGGTYSTLKVQPAELEDSGVYFCASSQGEGSVMTNTEAFFGQGTRLTVV.

A few counts support this clone. The chain is built from TRBV7-9 and TRBJ1-1; 7 bases agree with TRBD1. After removal of 3 bases from V and 3 bases from J, the junction contained 1 base not matched to a gene. The CDR3 has 13 amino acids. In germline, CDR1 is SEHNR, CDR2 FQNEAQ (reference sequence). The CDR3 loop is CASSLTGYTEAFF. The CDR3 coding sequence is TGTGCCAGCAGCTTGACAGGGTACACTGAAGCTTTCTTT.

This rearrangement joins TRBV4-2 to TRBJ2-7; D perhaps matches TRBD1 (5 bases). The CDR3 totals 16 residues. V was cut by 0 bases and J by 4 bases, with 16 bases left in between. The germline V gene has CDR1 LGHNA and CDR2 YNFKEQ. CDR3 DNA sequence: TGTGCCAGCAGCCAAGATTTTGTGGGGCGTAATTACGAGCAGTACTTC. Residues: CASSQDFVGRNYEQYF.

The genes are TRBV5-6 and TRBJ2-2; TRBD2 agrees at 9 bases. Germline V gene lookup returns CDR1 SGHDT and CDR2 YYEEEE. Germline trimming cut 0 bases from V and 4 bases from J; bases unmatched to any gene: 7. The length of the CDR3 is 17 residues. CDR3 protein: CASSLEFRAGGTGELFF. In nucleotides, the CDR3 is TGTGCCAGCAGCTTGGAGTTTCGAGCGGGAGGCACCGGGGAGCTGTTTTTT.

As for this clone: The germline gene is not matched at one end of the junction; a read error may be the cause. CDR3 sequence (DNA): TGTGCTAGCAGTGTGGGTGGGGGGACAGATACGCAGTATTTT. As protein: CASSVGGGTDTQYF. J is TRBJ2-3 and V is TRBV7-7; D is perhaps TRBD2 (6 bases). Germline V lookup: CDR1 SSHAT, CDR2 FNYEAQ (reference sequence). This CDR3 has 14 residues.

The V and J genes are TRBV12-5 and TRBJ2-1; 11 nucleotides align to TRBD2. The CDR3 sequence is 15 residues long. CDR1 is LGHNT, CDR2 FRNRAP, per germline. V gave up 4 bases and J gave up 6 bases; unmatched junction bases: 5. The CDR3 here is CASGWGTSGRNEQFF. As DNA, the CDR3 is TGTGCTAGTGGTTGGGGGACTAGCGGCCGCAATGAGCAGTTCTTC.

This clone was seen just once. The V gene is TRBV7-6, the J gene TRBJ2-7, with 10 bases matching TRBD2. From germline, CDR1 is SGHVS and CDR2 FNYEAQ. J lost 1 base, V lost 4 bases, and 13 bases had no gene match. The CDR3 runs to 18 residues. For the CDR3, the DNA is TGTGCCAGCAGCTCCCCTAGTTCTCTAGCGGGGGCTTCCTACGAGCAGTACTTC. Amino acids: CASSSPSSLAGASYEQYF.

This chain joins TRBV4-2 and TRBJ2-7, with TRBD1 identical over 8 bases. Germline values: CDR1 LGHNA, CDR2 YNFKEQ. There are 16 residues in the CDR3. V lost 4 bases to trimming and J lost 3 bases; unmatched junction nucleotides: 11. In DNA, the CDR3 is TGTGCCAGCAGCCTCCCAAAGGGGGACAGGTTCTACGAGCAGTACTTC. As protein: CASSLPKGDRFYEQYF.

V is TRBV6-1 and J is TRBJ2-1, with TRBD2 as a possible D gene (5 bases). The germline V gene has CDR1 MNHNS and CDR2 SASEGT. This CDR3 contains 12 residues. The ends were cut back, 2 bases at V and 8 bases at J, with 7 bases in the middle. Here the CDR3 reads CASSEPADEQFF. Written as DNA, the CDR3 is TGTGCCAGCAGTGAACCAGCGGATGAGCAGTTCTTC.

There are a few counts of this clone. As DNA, the CDR3 is TGTGCCAGCAGCTCTGGGGGCTTCTACGAGCAGTACTTC. Its translation: CASSSGGFYEQYF. The V call is TRBV7-9, the J call TRBJ2-7; maybe TRBD1 (6 bases). V lost 4 bases, J lost 3 bases, and 10 bases lay in between. Germline V gene data show CDR1 as SEHNR and CDR2 as FQNEAQ (reference sequence). The CDR3 runs to 13 residues.

This rearrangement joins TRBV28 to TRBJ2-7, with D possibly matching TRBD2 (5 bases). Trimming took 3 bases from V and 2 from J, leaving 11 bases between them. Germline V lookup: CDR1 MDHEN, CDR2 SYDVKM. The CDR3 length is 14 residues. Written as DNA, the CDR3 is TGTGCCAGCAGTTTGGCTAGCTTGCCCTACGAGCAGTACTTC. Protein sequence: CASSLASLPYEQYF.

This clone was seen a handful of times. The chain has TRBV6-5 and TRBJ2-7; TRBD2 might be the D (5 bases). V was cut by 0 bases and J by 2 bases, with 14 bases left in between. Germline-derived CDR1 and CDR2 are MNHEY and SVGAGI. The CDR3 runs 16 residues. DNA of the CDR3: TGTGCCAGCAGTTACTCTCGTGGTGGGAGAGCCTACGAGCAGTACTTC. This gives the protein CASSYSRGGRAYEQYF.

The CDR3 DNA follows: TGTGCCAGCAGCTTAAATTACAATCAGCCCCAGCATTTT. This encodes CASSLNYNQPQHF. The chain uses TRBV7-3 and TRBJ1-5, with D hard to call. This CDR3 has 13 amino acids. Trimming pared 1 base from V and 3 bases from J, leaving 4 bases between. The V gene's germline CDR1 is SGHTA and CDR2 FQGTGA.

The chain is built from TRBV10-3 and TRBJ2-7; possibly TRBD1 for D (5 bases). The CDR3 has 14 amino acids. V was cut by 6 bases and J by 0 bases, with 12 bases left in between. CDR1 and CDR2 from the germline V gene are ENHRY and SYGVKD. In DNA, the CDR3 is TGTGCCATCAGAGGGGAATCGGACTCCTACGAGCAGTACTTC. Translated, it gives CAIRGESDSYEQYF.

This clone was seen only a few times. A read error may produce the germline difference seen at one junction end. V and J are TRBV7-9 and TRBJ1-2; possible D gene TRBD1, 5 bases. Germline values: CDR1 SEHNR, CDR2 FQNEAQ (reference sequence). The CDR3 totals 16 residues. The CDR3: CSSSLGVGVKAYGYTF. As DNA, the CDR3 is TGTTCCAGCAGCTTAGGGGTAGGGGTAAAGGCTTATGGCTACACCTTC.